Described below is a single T cell receptor beta chain sequence and its context. Ipilimumab, 1 mg/kg, started 14 to 28 days after autologous transplant. This entry belongs to a study of ipilimumab plus nivolumab after autologous stem cell transplantation. About the study: DLBCL patients had primary refractory or relapsed disease.

The ends were cut back, 5 bases at V and 5 bases at J, with 28 bases in the middle. Germline V gene data show CDR1 as SGHAT and CDR2 as FQNNGV. The CDR3 length is 18 residues. Assay: immunoSEQ multiplex PCR; the TCRdb copy retains only in-frame clones and omits some. This sample carries some 17,000 clones, roughly 70% of them seen once, and the ten largest clones take 20% to 25%. V and J are TRBV11-2 and TRBJ2-7; tentatively, D is TRBD1 (7 bases). Specimen: PBMCs, collected in a trial of ipilimumab plus nivolumab as post-transplant consolidation. This receptor was obtained from a male donor with diffuse large B-cell lymphoma. The CDR3 spells CASSQAQGGVLLAHEQYF. The CDR3 DNA is TGTGCCAGCAGCCAGGCCCAGGGGGGAGTTCTCTTAGCGCACGAGCAGTACTTC.